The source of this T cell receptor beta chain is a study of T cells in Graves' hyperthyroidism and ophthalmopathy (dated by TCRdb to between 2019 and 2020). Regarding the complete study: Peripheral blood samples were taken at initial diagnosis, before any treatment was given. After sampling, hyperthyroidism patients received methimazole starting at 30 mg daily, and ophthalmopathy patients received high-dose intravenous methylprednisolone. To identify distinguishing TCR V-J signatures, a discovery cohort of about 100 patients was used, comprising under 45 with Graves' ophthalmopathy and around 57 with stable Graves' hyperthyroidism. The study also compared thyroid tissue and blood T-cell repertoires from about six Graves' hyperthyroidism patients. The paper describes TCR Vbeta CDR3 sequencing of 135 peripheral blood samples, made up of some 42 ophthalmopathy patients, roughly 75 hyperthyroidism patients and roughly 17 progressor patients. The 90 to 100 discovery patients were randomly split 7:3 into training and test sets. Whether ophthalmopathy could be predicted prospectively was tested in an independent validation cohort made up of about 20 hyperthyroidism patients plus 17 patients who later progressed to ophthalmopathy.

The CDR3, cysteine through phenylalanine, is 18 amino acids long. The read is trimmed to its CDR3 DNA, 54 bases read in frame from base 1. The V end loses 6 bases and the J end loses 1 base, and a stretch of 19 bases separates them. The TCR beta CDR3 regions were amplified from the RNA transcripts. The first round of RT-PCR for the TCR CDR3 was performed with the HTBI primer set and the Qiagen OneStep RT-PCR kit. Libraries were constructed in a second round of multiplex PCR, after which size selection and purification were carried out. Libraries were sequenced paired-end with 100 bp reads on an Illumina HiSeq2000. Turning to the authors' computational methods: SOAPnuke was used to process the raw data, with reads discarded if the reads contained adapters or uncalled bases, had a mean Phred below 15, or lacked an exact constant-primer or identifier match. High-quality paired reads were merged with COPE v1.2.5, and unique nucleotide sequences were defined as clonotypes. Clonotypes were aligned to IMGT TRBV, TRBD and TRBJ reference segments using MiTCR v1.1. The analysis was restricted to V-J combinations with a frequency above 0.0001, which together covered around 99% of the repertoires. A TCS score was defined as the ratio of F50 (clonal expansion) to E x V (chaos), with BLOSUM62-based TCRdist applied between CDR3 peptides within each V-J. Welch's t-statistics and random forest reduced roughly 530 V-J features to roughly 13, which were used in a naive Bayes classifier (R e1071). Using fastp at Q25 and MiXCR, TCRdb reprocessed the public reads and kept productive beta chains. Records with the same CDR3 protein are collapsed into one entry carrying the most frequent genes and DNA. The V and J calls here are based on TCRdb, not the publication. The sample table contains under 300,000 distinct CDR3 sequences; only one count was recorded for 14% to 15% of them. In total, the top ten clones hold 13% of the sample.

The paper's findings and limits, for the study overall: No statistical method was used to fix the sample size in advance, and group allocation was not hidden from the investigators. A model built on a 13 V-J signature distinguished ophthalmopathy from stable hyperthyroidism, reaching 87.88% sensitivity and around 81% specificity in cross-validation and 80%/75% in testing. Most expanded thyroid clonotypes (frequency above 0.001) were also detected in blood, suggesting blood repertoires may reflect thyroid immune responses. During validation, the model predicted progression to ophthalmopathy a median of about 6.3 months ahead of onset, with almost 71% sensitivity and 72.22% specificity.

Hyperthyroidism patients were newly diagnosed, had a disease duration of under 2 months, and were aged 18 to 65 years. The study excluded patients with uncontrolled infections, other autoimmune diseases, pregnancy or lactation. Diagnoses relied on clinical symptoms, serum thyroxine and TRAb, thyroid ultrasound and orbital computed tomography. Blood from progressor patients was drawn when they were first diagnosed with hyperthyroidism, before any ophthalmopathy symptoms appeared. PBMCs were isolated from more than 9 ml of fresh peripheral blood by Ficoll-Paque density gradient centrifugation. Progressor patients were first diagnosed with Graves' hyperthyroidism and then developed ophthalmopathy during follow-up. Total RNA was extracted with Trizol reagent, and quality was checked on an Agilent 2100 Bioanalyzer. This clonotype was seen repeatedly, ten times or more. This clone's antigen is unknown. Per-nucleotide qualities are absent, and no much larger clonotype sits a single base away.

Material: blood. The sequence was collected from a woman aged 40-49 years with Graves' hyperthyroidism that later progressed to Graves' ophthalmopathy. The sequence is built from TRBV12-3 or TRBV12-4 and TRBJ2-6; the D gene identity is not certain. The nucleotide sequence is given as TGTGCCAGCAGCACCTGGGGTGATGCCCTATCTGGGGCCAACGTCCTGACTTTC. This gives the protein CASSTWGDALSGANVLTF.